The 9 T cell receptor beta chains listed next were all sequenced from one sample in a study of blood T cell repertoires in COVID-19. TCRdb's copy holds only in-frame clones and misses some; the assay was immunoSEQ multiplex PCR. The data contain 200,000 to 250,000 clones, 82% of them singletons. Input material: peripheral blood. All receptors come from a woman aged 70-85 years with COVID-19, enrolled during active disease.

V is TRBV9 and J is TRBJ1-2; 7 bases map to TRBD1. This CDR3 is built from 15 residues. Germline CDR1 and CDR2: SGDLS and YYNGEE. The V and J ends lost 4 bases and 6 bases, in that order; junction bases with no gene match: 12. DNA of the CDR3: TGTGCCAGCAGCCCCATTTCGGGACAGACAAATGGCTACACCTTC. Translating gives CASSPISGQTNGYTF.

The chain couples TRBV30 to TRBJ1-1; D ambiguous. Germline CDR1 and CDR2: GTSNPN and SVGIG (reference sequence). V was trimmed by 4 bases and J by 7 bases, leaving 10 bases between them. This CDR3 region has 11 residues. CDR3 region: CAWMKRYEAFF. The DNA of the CDR3 is TGTGCCTGGATGAAGCGGTATGAAGCTTTCTTT.

This clone was counted between two and nine times. The chain is built from TRBV11-2 and TRBJ1-3; 9 nucleotides match TRBD1. The trim removed 2 bases at V and 3 bases at J, leaving 5 bases unmatched. Germline-derived CDR1 and CDR2 are SGHAT and FQNNGV. The CDR3 totals 16 residues. This CDR3 is CASSLFMTGGGNTIYF. The CDR3 DNA reads TGTGCCAGCAGCTTATTCATGACAGGGGGTGGAAACACCATATATTTT. The full variable domain, completed using reference TRBV11-2 and TRBJ1-3, is EAGVAQSPRYKIIEKRQSVAFWCNPISGHATLYWYQQILGQGPKLLIQFQNNGVVDDSQLPKDRFSAERLKGVDSTLKIQPAKLEDSAVYLCASSLFMTGGGNTIYFGEGSWLTVV.

The chain recombines TRBV29-1 with TRBJ2-5, with D perhaps matching TRBD1 (6 bases). V lost 4 bases to trimming and J lost 5 bases, with 11 bases between them. From germline, CDR1 is SQVTM and CDR2 ANQGSEA. This CDR3 spans 12 amino acids. As DNA, the CDR3 is TGCAGCGTTGTGGGGGCGCAGGAGACCCAGTACTTC. Its translation: CSVVGAQETQYF.

The rearrangement links TRBV4-1 to TRBJ2-3, with TRBD1 identical over 8 bases. This CDR3 region has 17 residues. CDR1 and CDR2 from the germline V gene are MGHRA and YSYEKL. With 3 bases clipped from V and 2 bases from J, the junction kept 10 bases outside the gene matches. The CDR3 spells CASSQGGGQGFTDTQYF. CDR3 DNA sequence: TGCGCCAGCAGCCAGGGTGGTGGACAGGGTTTCACAGATACGCAGTATTTT.

The chain links TRBV4-3 to TRBJ2-1; 9 bases line up with TRBD2. Looked up from germline, CDR1 is LGHNA and CDR2 is YSLEER. CDR3 length equals 15 residues. After removal of 1 base from V and 6 bases from J, the junction contained 4 bases not matched to a gene. The CDR3 here is CASSQVISGSNEQFF. DNA for the CDR3: TGCGCCAGCAGCCAAGTTATTAGCGGGAGCAATGAGCAGTTCTTC.

DNA for the CDR3: TGTGCCAGTAGTGAACTTCGAGGGGGTGAAAAACTGTTTTTT. As protein: CASSELRGGEKLFF. V usage is TRBV19 and J usage is TRBJ1-4; the D gene is possibly TRBD1 (6 bases). The CDR3 contains 14 residues. CDR1 LNHDA and CDR2 SQIVND come from the germline V gene (reference sequence). Trimming stripped 5 bases from V and 7 bases from J, with 14 bases between.

The J gene is TRBJ2-6, the V gene TRBV2; 8 bases match TRBD2. Germline CDR1 is SNHLY and CDR2 is FYNNEI. This CDR3 spans 18 amino acids. The trim removed 2 bases at V and 2 bases at J, leaving 8 bases unmatched. CDR3 DNA: TGTGCCAGCAGTGAATATCGACTAGCGTCCCCTGGGGCCAACGTCCTGACTTTC. This codes for CASSEYRLASPGANVLTF. Together with reference TRBV2 and TRBJ2-6, the CDR3 gives the full variable domain: EPEVTQTPSHQVTQMGQEVILRCVPISNHLYFYWYRQILGQKVEFLVSFYNNEISEKSEIFDDQFSVERPDGSNFTLKIRSTKLEDSAMYFCASSEYRLASPGANVLTFGAGSRLTVL.

V and J are TRBV7-9 and TRBJ1-2, with a possible D match to TRBD1 (5 bases). Trimming took 0 bases from V and 5 from J, leaving 10 bases between them. Germline loops: CDR1 SEHNR, CDR2 FQNEAQ (reference sequence). This CDR3 has 14 amino acids. The CDR3 nucleotides are TGTGCCAGCAGCTTAGCCAGGGTGGGGTATGGCTACACCTTC. Residues: CASSLARVGYGYTF. Full variable domain (rest looked up from reference TRBV7-9 and TRBJ1-2): DTGVSQNPRHKITKRGQNVTFRCDPISEHNRLYWYRQTLGQGPEFLTYFQNEAQLEKSRLLSDRFSAERPKGSFSTLEIQRTEQGDSAMYLCASSLARVGYGYTFGSGTRLTVV.